This T cell receptor (beta chain) came from a study of cytomegalovirus exposure and HLA in healthy donors. General study findings and limits: Rarity marked most TCR sequences, yet some public TCRs occurred in many donors. Within the data, a cluster of highly shared sequence variants was likely a sequencing artifact.

PCR was performed using 60 Vbeta and 13 Jbeta primers. Only in-frame clones appear in the TCRdb table, and some are missing; sequencing was by immunoSEQ multiplex PCR. Its table lists about 210,000 clones. CDR3 size: 14 residues. Trimming pared 3 bases from V and 1 base from J, leaving 9 bases between. Germline-derived CDR1 and CDR2 are KGHSH and LQKENI. On this clone: Its antigen remains unknown.

This clonotype was sampled from a woman in her twenties or thirties in good health and CMV-seropositive. The chain employs TRBV18 and TRBJ2-5; a possible D gene is TRBD2 (6 bases). Sequences were obtained from PBMCs. The CDR3 sequence: CASSPAGSQETQYF. In DNA, the CDR3 is TGTGCCAGCTCACCGGCCGGGAGCCAAGAGACCCAGTACTTC. Based on the CDR3 plus reference TRBV18 and TRBJ2-5, the full variable domain is NAGVMQNPRHLVRRRGQEARLRCSPMKGHSHVYWYRQLPEEGLKFMVYLQKENIIDESGMPKERFSAEFPKEGPSILRIQQVVRGDSAAYFCASSPAGSQETQYFGPGTRLLVL.